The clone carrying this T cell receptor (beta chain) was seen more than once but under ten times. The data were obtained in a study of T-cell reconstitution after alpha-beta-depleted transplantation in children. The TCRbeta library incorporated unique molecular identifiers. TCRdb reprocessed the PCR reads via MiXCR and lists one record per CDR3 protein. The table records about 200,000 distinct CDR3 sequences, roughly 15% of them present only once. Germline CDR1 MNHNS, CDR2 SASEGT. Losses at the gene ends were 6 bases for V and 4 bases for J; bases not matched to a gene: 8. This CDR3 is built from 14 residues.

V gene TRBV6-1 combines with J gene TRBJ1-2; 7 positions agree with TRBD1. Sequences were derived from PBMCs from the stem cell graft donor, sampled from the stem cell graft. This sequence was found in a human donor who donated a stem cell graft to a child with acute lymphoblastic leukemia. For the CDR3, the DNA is TGTGCCAGCAGCCCCGCGGGACAGATCTATGGCTACACCTTC. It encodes CASSPAGQIYGYTF.